The 25 T cell receptor beta chains below all came from one sample that was sequenced in a study of blood T cell repertoires in COVID-19. Sequenced by immunoSEQ multiplex PCR; TCRdb stores in-frame clones only, minus some. The repertoire includes about 440,000 clones, about 90% of them detected once, and 1.5% to 2% sits in the top ten. Sequencing was performed on PBMCs or T cells enriched from blood (not recorded which). These receptors were collected from a woman younger than 30 with acute COVID-19.

The V and J genes are TRBV4-1 and TRBJ2-3, with 8 bases lining up with TRBD2. Losses at the gene ends were 5 bases for V and 3 bases for J; bases not matched to a gene: 1. The germline CDR1 and CDR2 sequences are MGHRA and YSYEKL. The CDR3 is 13 amino acids. The CDR3 sequence is CASSASGTDTQYF. In nucleotides, the CDR3 is TGCGCCAGCAGCGCTAGCGGGACAGATACGCAGTATTTT.

This chain links TRBV18 with TRBJ1-2; D not resolved. Between the trimmed V and J ends, which lost 0 bases and 4 bases, there was a span of 18 bases. The CDR3 extends over 17 amino acids. CDR1 and CDR2 from the germline V gene are KGHSH and LQKENI. Here the CDR3 DNA reads TGTGCCAGCTCACCACCAGGTCTTAGCAGGAGGCTCTATGGCTACACCTTC. Translating gives CASSPPGLSRRLYGYTF. Together with reference TRBV18 and TRBJ1-2, the CDR3 gives the full variable domain: NAGVMQNPRHLVRRRGQEARLRCSPMKGHSHVYWYRQLPEEGLKFMVYLQKENIIDESGMPKERFSAEFPKEGPSILRIQQVVRGDSAAYFCASSPPGLSRRLYGYTFGSGTRLTVV.

The chain recombines TRBV12-3 or TRBV12-4 with TRBJ1-2; D remains unclear. V was trimmed by 2 bases and J by 8 bases, leaving 6 bases between them. The CDR3 contains 11 residues. The CDR3 DNA is TGTGCCAGCAGTTTATCGGGGGGCTACACCTTC. It translates to CASSLSGGYTF.

The chain employs TRBV7-3 and TRBJ1-6; no firm D call. The V and J ends lost 1 base and 7 bases respectively, with 8 bases between them. The length of the CDR3 is 14 residues. Germline CDR1 and CDR2: SGHTA and FQGTGA. CDR3 DNA sequence: TGTGCCAGCAGCTTAAAGGGAGGGAATTCACCCCTCCACTTT. This gives the protein CASSLKGGNSPLHF.

This clone has a handful of counts. At one end the junction does not follow the germline gene, possibly because of a read error. The chain carries TRBV6-5 and TRBJ1-6; D may be TRBD1 (6 bases). The length of the CDR3 is 15 residues. CDR1 and CDR2 (germline): MNHEY, SVGAGI. The CDR3 nucleotides are TGTGCCAGCAGTTACTCCGGGACATCCAATTCTCCCCTCCACTTT. Translation gives CASSYSGTSNSPLHF.

The chain combines TRBV27 with TRBJ2-7; 8 bases map to TRBD2. CDR1 is MNHEY and CDR2 is SMNVEV in the germline V gene (reference sequence). V lost 5 bases and J lost 2; bases outside the gene matches: 5. The CDR3 is 14 amino acids. DNA of the CDR3: TGTGCCAGCAGTGTACGGGGGGGTACCTACGAGCAGTACTTC. This translates into CASSVRGGTYEQYF.

V and J are TRBV10-2 and TRBJ2-7; D is unresolved. V was shortened by 10 bases and J by 0 bases, with 13 bases between the two germline ends. The CDR3 has 13 amino acids. CDR1 is WSHSY and CDR2 is SAAADI in the germline V gene. CDR3 protein: CATLLTLSYEQYF. CDR3 sequence (DNA): TGCGCCACCCTTTTGACTCTCTCCTACGAGCAGTACTTC.

V usage is TRBV13 and J usage is TRBJ1-6; 11 bases line up with TRBD1. This CDR3 spans 16 amino acids. The V and J ends lost 4 bases and 5 bases, in that order; junction bases with no gene match: 4. The germline CDR1 and CDR2 sequences are PRHDT and FYEKMQ (reference sequence). CDR3 in DNA: TGTGCCAGCAGCTCACGGGACAGGGGGAATAATTCACCCCTCCACTTT. Protein sequence: CASSSRDRGNNSPLHF.

The chain employs TRBV19 and TRBJ1-1; no clear D. The CDR3 is 14 residues long. V lost 5 bases to trimming and J lost 0 bases, with 10 bases between them. Germline loops: CDR1 LNHDA, CDR2 SQIVND (reference sequence). In DNA form, the CDR3 reads TGTGCCAGTAGTCGGGGAATTTTGAACACTGAAGCTTTCTTT. Translation gives CASSRGILNTEAFF.

This rearrangement joins TRBV5-1 to TRBJ1-2, with 7 bases aligning to TRBD1. J lost 8 bases, V lost 3 bases, and 7 bases had no gene match. Germline CDR1 SGHRS, CDR2 YFSETQ. This CDR3 region has 13 residues. CDR3 residues: CASSSTDREGYTF. CDR3 DNA sequence: TGCGCCAGCAGCTCAACCGACAGGGAGGGCTACACCTTC.

The gene calls are TRBV27 and TRBJ1-1, with D perhaps matching TRBD1 (6 bases). The V gene's germline CDR1 is MNHEY and CDR2 SMNVEV (reference sequence). V was shortened by 2 bases and J by 6 bases, with 19 bases between the two germline ends. CDR3 length equals 16 residues. CDR3 bases: TGTGCCAGCAGTTTAACCCCTACAGGGTTATTGGCTGAAGCTTTCTTT. It is translated as CASSLTPTGLLAEAFF.

This chain joins TRBV28 and TRBJ1-5, with a weak D call TRBD1 (5 bases). The CDR3 extends over 14 amino acids. The V gene lost 6 bases and the J gene lost 6 bases, with 15 bases spanning the gap. Germline assignment: CDR1 MDHEN and CDR2 SYDVKM. The CDR3 is CASRPGQGRQPQHF. Written as DNA, the CDR3 is TGTGCCAGCAGACCAGGGCAGGGTCGTCAGCCCCAGCATTTT.

The rearrangement links TRBV19 to TRBJ2-1; the D is unclear. CDR1 is LNHDA and CDR2 is SQIVND in the germline V gene (reference sequence). V was cut by 4 bases and J by 8 bases, with 12 bases left in between. CDR3 length: 13 amino acids. CDR3 region: CASSTRETDEQFF. For the CDR3, the DNA is TGTGCCAGTAGTACCCGAGAGACTGATGAGCAGTTCTTC.

This clone was seen once. J is TRBJ1-2 and V is TRBV25-1, with D perhaps TRBD1 (6 bases). The germline V and J ends were trimmed by 5 bases and 6 bases, with 13 bases remaining between them. CDR3 length: 13 residues. Germline V gene lookup returns CDR1 MGHDK and CDR2 SYGVNS. The CDR3 DNA is TGTGCCAGCAGTCCACAGGGTATCGATGGCTACACCTTC. This codes for CASSPQGIDGYTF.

This chain links TRBV4-1 with TRBJ1-6; 9 bases map to TRBD1. This CDR3 is 15 amino acids long. In germline, CDR1 is MGHRA, CDR2 YSYEKL. The V and J ends lost 2 bases and 10 bases, in that order; junction bases with no gene match: 6. The CDR3 DNA follows: TGCGCCAGCAGCCAATGGACAGGGGAAGGCTCACCCCTCCACTTT. This sequence encodes CASSQWTGEGSPLHF.

V gene TRBV29-1 combines with J gene TRBJ2-7; D remains ambiguous. Germline assignment: CDR1 SQVTM and CDR2 ANQGSEA. Trimming shortened V by 7 bases and J by 4 bases, and 11 bases separated the two germline ends. This CDR3 region has 11 residues. CDR3 sequence: CSAADPYEQYF. The CDR3 nucleotides are TGCAGCGCCGCGGATCCGTACGAGCAGTACTTC.

The V and J genes are TRBV12-5 and TRBJ1-1; possibly TRBD1 for D (6 bases). V was trimmed by 1 base and J by 5 bases, leaving 8 bases between them. Looked up from germline, CDR1 is LGHNT and CDR2 is FRNRAP. The CDR3 is 13 amino acids. The CDR3 loop reads CASGLGRGTEAFF. The CDR3 DNA reads TGTGCTAGTGGTTTGGGCAGGGGAACTGAAGCTTTCTTT.

This clone turned up a few times. The J gene is TRBJ1-1, the V gene TRBV3-1 (or the pseudogene TRBV3-2); possibly TRBD1 for D (5 bases). Trimming cost V 3 bases and J 7 bases, with 9 bases left between them. Per germline, CDR1 LGHDT and CDR2 YNNKEL (reference sequence). This CDR3 has 12 residues. The CDR3 DNA is TGTGCCAGCAGCCAGGGGGAGGTTGAAGCTTTCTTT. It codes for CASSQGEVEAFF.

The chain has TRBV7-9 and TRBJ1-3; TRBD1 matches at 8 bases. The CDR3 totals 15 residues. Germline CDR1 and CDR2: SEHNR and FQNEAQ (reference sequence). V was pared by 5 bases and J by 5 bases, with 8 bases of the junction left unmatched. CDR3 DNA sequence: TGTGCCAGCAGCCCCGACAGGGGCTTTCGAAACACCATATATTTT. Amino acids: CASSPDRGFRNTIYF.

This chain joins TRBV19 and TRBJ2-5; D might be TRBD1 (7 bases). Germline values: CDR1 LNHDA, CDR2 SQIVND (reference sequence). The CDR3 spans 15 residues. Trimming took off 6 bases at V and 4 bases at J, with 18 bases between the two ends. CDR3 loop: CASRTTGKGGETQYF. In DNA form, the CDR3 reads TGTGCCAGTAGGACGACAGGGAAGGGAGGAGAGACCCAGTACTTC. Filled out from reference TRBV19 and TRBJ2-5, the complete variable domain reads DGGITQSPKYLFRKEGQNVTLSCEQNLNHDAMYWYRQDPGQGLRLIYYSQIVNDFQKGDIAEGYSVSREKKESFPLTVTSAQKNPTAFYLCASRTTGKGGETQYFGPGTRLLVL.

The chain couples TRBV19 to TRBJ1-1, with D possibly being TRBD1 (5 bases). Germline V CDR1 and CDR2: LNHDA, SQIVND (reference sequence). The CDR3 covers 15 residues. Trimming shortened V by 4 bases and J by 3 bases, and 15 bases separated the two germline ends. For the CDR3, the DNA is TGTGCCAGTAGTACCGCCCGGGGGGTGGACACTGAAGCTTTCTTT. It codes for CASSTARGVDTEAFF. The variable domain in full, completed from reference TRBV19 and TRBJ1-1, reads DGGITQSPKYLFRKEGQNVTLSCEQNLNHDAMYWYRQDPGQGLRLIYYSQIVNDFQKGDIAEGYSVSREKKESFPLTVTSAQKNPTAFYLCASSTARGVDTEAFFGQGTRLTVV.

The V and J genes are TRBV6-5 and TRBJ2-7, with 8 bases matching TRBD1. The CDR3 is 14 residues long. Looked up from germline, CDR1 is MNHEY and CDR2 is SVGAGI. The ends lost 4 bases at V and 9 bases at J; junction bases unmatched: 11. CDR3: CASSSPGQGSVQYF. The CDR3 DNA is TGTGCCAGCAGTTCTCCCGGACAGGGTAGCGTGCAGTACTTC.

V usage is TRBV6-5 and J usage is TRBJ2-7; a possible D gene is TRBD1 (6 bases). The V gene lost 6 bases and the J gene lost 2 bases, with 17 bases spanning the gap. This CDR3 comprises 15 residues. The germline V gene has CDR1 MNHEY and CDR2 SVGAGI. The CDR3 DNA is TGTGCCAGCAGCTCGCGACGGGACAACACCTACGAGCAGTACTTC. Translated, it gives CASSSRRDNTYEQYF.

This clone was detected once. The chain is built from TRBV9 and TRBJ2-1, with TRBD2 identical over 11 bases. Trimming cost V 4 bases and J 5 bases; bases outside gene matches: 2. Germline V lookup: CDR1 SGDLS, CDR2 YYNGEE. The CDR3 is 14 residues long. In DNA form, the CDR3 reads TGTGCCAGCAGCCCGGGACTAGCGGACAATGAGCAGTTCTTC. As protein: CASSPGLADNEQFF.

The rearrangement uses TRBV4-1 and TRBJ2-1; D remains ambiguous. V lost 4 bases and J lost 7, with 17 bases in between. Germline V gene lookup returns CDR1 MGHRA and CDR2 YSYEKL. The CDR3 is 15 residues long. CDR3 region: CASSLQELQPNEQFF. The CDR3 coding sequence is TGCGCCAGCAGCCTTCAAGAGCTACAGCCGAATGAGCAGTTCTTC.